What follows are 3 T cell receptor beta chains derived from one specimen sequenced in a study of CD8 T cells in Susac syndrome. An amount of RNA that ranged from roughly 0.45 to 1 ug was reverse transcribed with random hexamers. TCRdb reprocessed the immunoSEQ multiplex PCR reads via MiXCR and lists one record per CDR3 protein. The sample includes over 100,000 distinct CDR3 sequences, just under 95% of them seen just once. Sequenced: CD8+ T cells from PBMCs. The receptor source for this set is a human donor in good health.

This chain links TRBV2 with TRBJ1-1, with D possibly matching TRBD1 (5 bases). The germline gives CDR1 SNHLY, CDR2 FYNNEI. The CDR3 totals 12 residues. The CDR3 protein is CVRGELLTEAFF. CDR3 coding DNA: TGTGTCCGGGGGGAATTGTTGACTGAAGCTTTCTTT. The full variable domain, its missing parts supplied by reference TRBV2 and TRBJ1-1, is EPEVTQTPSHQVTQMGQEVILRCVPISNHLYFYWYRQILGQKVEFLVSFYNNEISEKSEIFDDQFSVERPDGSNFTLKIRSTKLEDSAMYFCVRGELLTEAFFGQGTRLTVV.

The rearrangement uses TRBV6-6 and TRBJ1-2; perhaps TRBD1 as D (5 bases). The germline CDR1 and CDR2 sequences are MNHNY and SVGAGI (reference sequence). The germline V and J ends were trimmed by 10 bases and 8 bases, with 20 bases remaining between them. CDR3 length equals 13 residues. In DNA form, the CDR3 reads TGTGCCACCCATCGTGGGGCAGGGTCCGGCTACACCTTC. The encoded protein is CATHRGAGSGYTF.

The chain couples TRBV5-1 to TRBJ1-1; 7 nucleotides line up with TRBD1. The CDR3 length is 13 residues. Germline assignment: CDR1 SGHRS and CDR2 YFSETQ. After removal of 9 bases from V and 1 base from J, the junction contained 6 bases not matched to a gene. The CDR3 DNA is TGCGCCACTAGACAGGGTTCGAACACTGAAGCTTTCTTT. It specifies CATRQGSNTEAFF.